One sample yielded the 8 T cell receptor beta chains listed below, sequenced in a study of PD-L1 blockade in urothelial cancer. Produced via immunoSEQ multiplex PCR; TCRdb's table is partial and in-frame only. The sample shows about 43,000 clones, 88% of them seen only once. Sequencing was performed on PBMCs, taken around atezolizumab (anti-PD-L1) treatment. All receptors come from a woman aged 55-70 years with urothelial cancer.

The chain joins TRBV7-6 to TRBJ2-2; TRBD2 matches 11 bases. V shed 1 base and J 0 bases; nucleotides not matched to a gene: 4. This CDR3 has 18 amino acids. CDR1 is SGHVS, CDR2 FNYEAQ, per germline. The CDR3 DNA reads TGTGCCAGCAGCTTAGTCCTAGCGGGGGGCACGAACACCGGGGAGCTGTTTTTT. This translates into CASSLVLAGGTNTGELFF. Full variable domain (remainder filled in from reference TRBV7-6 and TRBJ2-2): GAGVSQSPRYKVTKRGQDVALRCDPISGHVSLYWYRQALGQGPEFLTYFNYEAQQDKSGLPNDRFSAERPEGSISTLTIQRTEQRDSAMYRCASSLVLAGGTNTGELFFGEGSRLTVL.

The chain employs TRBV5-4 and TRBJ2-3; 14 nucleotides align to TRBD2. V dropped 3 bases and J dropped 0; count of bases not matched to a gene: 6. The germline V gene encodes CDR1 SGHNT and CDR2 YYREEE (reference sequence). The CDR3 is 18 residues long. In DNA form, the CDR3 reads TGTGCCAGCAGCTCATGGACTAGCGGGGGGTTCAGCACAGATACGCAGTATTTT. This codes for CASSSWTSGGFSTDTQYF.

The gene calls are TRBV5-1 and TRBJ1-5; maybe TRBD1 (5 bases). Trimming removed 0 bases from V and 5 bases from J, with 12 bases in between. This CDR3 has 15 amino acids. Germline CDR1 and CDR2: SGHRS and YFSETQ. The CDR3, as DNA: TGCGCCAGCAGCTTGGAGGCAGGGTATTATCAGCCCCAGCATTTT. Residues: CASSLEAGYYQPQHF.

This clone was seen more than once but under ten times. This chain joins TRBV29-1 and TRBJ2-1, with 7 bases matching TRBD1. Germline V gene sequence: CDR1 SQVTM, CDR2 ANQGSEA. Germline trimming cut 6 bases from V and 1 base from J; bases unmatched to any gene: 12. The CDR3 is 16 residues long. The CDR3 bases are TGCAGCGTGATCCCCACGACAGGGCGATCCTACAATGAGCAGTTCTTC. Translating gives CSVIPTTGRSYNEQFF.

The rearrangement joins TRBV4-3 to TRBJ1-1, with TRBD1 matching over 7 bases. Germline CDR1 LGHNA, CDR2 YSLEER. With 2 bases clipped from V and 1 base from J, the junction kept 4 bases outside the gene matches. CDR3 size: 15 residues. DNA for the CDR3: TGCGCCAGCAGCCAACAACAGGGGAAGAACACTGAAGCTTTCTTT. Residues: CASSQQQGKNTEAFF.

The V gene is TRBV7-2, the J gene TRBJ2-7; 8 bases line up with TRBD2. V lost 1 base and J lost 4; bases outside the gene matches: 9. The CDR3 runs 16 residues. Germline CDR1 reads SGHTA; CDR2 reads FQGNSA. The CDR3, as DNA: TGTGCCAGCAGCTTAGTGGGCGGGGGGCCGCTTTACGAGCAGTACTTC. Protein: CASSLVGGGPLYEQYF.

The rearrangement uses TRBV11-2 and TRBJ2-2; 9 nucleotides agree with TRBD2. V dropped 0 bases and J dropped 7; count of bases not matched to a gene: 3. Per the germline V gene, CDR1 is SGHAT and CDR2 is FQNNGV. The CDR3 has 15 amino acids. CDR3 nucleotide sequence: TGTGCCAGCAGCTTAGATCTAGCGGGACGCGGGGAGCTGTTTTTT. Amino acid sequence: CASSLDLAGRGELFF.

The V gene is TRBV15, the J gene TRBJ2-7; 8 bases are shared with TRBD1. Looked up from germline, CDR1 is LNHNV and CDR2 is YYDKDF (reference sequence). After removal of 3 bases from V and 4 bases from J, the junction contained 5 bases not matched to a gene. This CDR3 region has 14 residues. CDR3 region: CATSSTGGIYEQYF. The DNA for the CDR3 is TGTGCCACCAGCAGCACAGGGGGAATTTACGAGCAGTACTTC.